Listed below are T cell receptor beta chains from one sample, sequenced in a study of OX40 agonist ivuxolimab in advanced cancers. The table came from immunoSEQ multiplex PCR; TCRdb's copy has only in-frame clones and leaves some out. The data contain 35,000 to 55,000 clones, roughly 85% of them seen just once; the ten biggest clones take up 14% to 15%. This sample comprised CD4+ or CD8+ T cells sorted from blood, obtained in a trial of the OX40 agonist ivuxolimab. These receptors originate from an adult with an advanced solid tumor such as melanoma, head and neck, liver or kidney cancer. Both conserved end residues are part of each CDR3. D genes are given only for firm matches. Clone size is stated in some rows and not others, as once, few, many or a class when expanded.

clone_size: NA; v_call: TRBV29-1; d_call: NA; j_call: TRBJ2-4; cdr3_aa: CSVAQRAKNIQYF; cdr3_nt: TGCAGCGTCGCGCAGAGAGCCAAAAACATTCAGTACTTC
clone_size: few; v_call: TRBV6-6; d_call: TRBD1; j_call: TRBJ2-7; cdr3_aa: CASRNRDRGRTEYF; cdr3_nt: TGTGCCAGCAGAAACCGGGACAGGGGGCGCACGGAGTACTTC
clone_size: once; v_call: TRBV7-2; d_call: NA; j_call: TRBJ2-7; cdr3_aa: CASSLGVVGSVEQYF; cdr3_nt: TGTGCCAGCAGCTTAGGAGTAGTAGGCTCGGTCGAGCAGTACTTC
clone_size: NA; v_call: TRBV18; d_call: TRBD1; j_call: TRBJ2-7; cdr3_aa: CASSPDRGLSYEQYF; cdr3_nt: TGTGCCAGCTCACCAGACAGGGGGCTCTCCTACGAGCAGTACTTC
clone_size: NA; v_call: TRBV10-3; d_call: TRBD1; j_call: TRBJ2-1; cdr3_aa: CAISPWTGANNEQFF; cdr3_nt: TGTGCCATCAGTCCCTGGACAGGGGCCAACAATGAGCAGTTCTTC
clone_size: NA; v_call: TRBV4-1; d_call: TRBD2; j_call: TRBJ2-1; cdr3_aa: CASSPGTSSYNEQFF; cdr3_nt: TGCGCCAGCAGCCCTGGGACTAGCTCCTACAATGAGCAGTTCTTC
clone_size: NA; v_call: TRBV14; d_call: TRBD2; j_call: TRBJ2-7; cdr3_aa: CASSPRGRTYEQYF; cdr3_nt: TGTGCCAGCAGCCCTCGCGGGAGGACCTACGAGCAGTACTTC
clone_size: NA; v_call: TRBV13; d_call: TRBD1; j_call: TRBJ1-1; cdr3_aa: CASSSGAQGDTEAFF; cdr3_nt: TGTGCCAGCAGCTCTGGGGCCCAGGGGGACACTGAAGCTTTCTTT
clone_size: NA; v_call: TRBV20-1; d_call: NA; j_call: TRBJ1-6; cdr3_aa: CSAHKSSPLHF; cdr3_nt: TGCAGTGCCCACAAGAGTTCACCCCTCCACTTT
clone_size: NA; v_call: TRBV2; d_call: TRBD2; j_call: TRBJ2-5; cdr3_aa: CASAGLAEETQYF; cdr3_nt: TGTGCCAGTGCGGGACTAGCGGAAGAGACCCAGTACTTC
clone_size: NA; v_call: TRBV15; d_call: NA; j_call: TRBJ2-7; cdr3_aa: CATGERDYEQYF; cdr3_nt: TGTGCCACCGGGGAGAGGGACTACGAGCAGTACTTC
clone_size: NA; v_call: TRBV11-2; d_call: TRBD2; j_call: TRBJ2-5; cdr3_aa: CASSYLTWGGGETQYF; cdr3_nt: TGTGCCAGCAGCTACCTAACTTGGGGGGGTGGAGAGACCCAGTACTTC
clone_size: NA; v_call: TRBV27; d_call: NA; j_call: TRBJ1-2; cdr3_aa: CASSINRGLPNYGYTF; cdr3_nt: TGTGCCAGCAGTATAAACCGGGGACTTCCTAACTATGGCTACACCTTC
clone_size: NA; v_call: TRBV20-1; d_call: NA; j_call: TRBJ1-2; cdr3_aa: CSAWFGNGYTF; cdr3_nt: TGCAGTGCCTGGTTCGGGAATGGCTACACCTTC
clone_size: NA; v_call: TRBV5-1; d_call: NA; j_call: TRBJ2-2; cdr3_aa: CASSTVTGPGELFF; cdr3_nt: TGCGCCAGCAGCACCGTAACAGGGCCCGGGGAGCTGTTTTTT
clone_size: NA; v_call: TRBV2; d_call: NA; j_call: TRBJ2-7; cdr3_aa: CASSEGGLPYEQYF; cdr3_nt: TGTGCCAGCAGTGAAGGGGGCTTGCCCTACGAGCAGTACTTC
clone_size: NA; v_call: TRBV5-1; d_call: NA; j_call: TRBJ2-1; cdr3_aa: CASSLARGDEQFF; cdr3_nt: TGCGCCAGCAGCTTGGCCCGAGGGGATGAGCAGTTCTTC
clone_size: NA; v_call: TRBV5-8; d_call: NA; j_call: TRBJ2-7; cdr3_aa: CASSQVGSYEQYF; cdr3_nt: TGTGCCAGCAGCCAAGTCGGCTCCTACGAGCAGTACTTC
clone_size: NA; v_call: TRBV9; d_call: TRBD2; j_call: TRBJ2-3; cdr3_aa: CASSPGGGPDTQYF; cdr3_nt: TGTGCCAGCAGCCCCGGGGGGGGGCCAGATACGCAGTATTTT
clone_size: NA; v_call: TRBV28; d_call: TRBD1; j_call: TRBJ2-7; cdr3_aa: CASTRTGDWEQYF; cdr3_nt: TGTGCCAGCACCAGGACAGGGGATTGGGAGCAGTACTTC
clone_size: NA; v_call: TRBV29-1; d_call: NA; j_call: TRBJ2-3; cdr3_aa: CSLQDHTDTQYF; cdr3_nt: TGCAGCCTCCAGGACCACACAGATACGCAGTATTTT
clone_size: NA; v_call: TRBV2; d_call: TRBD1; j_call: TRBJ2-7; cdr3_aa: CASSEDRGQGRYEQYF; cdr3_nt: TGTGCCAGCAGTGAAGATAGGGGACAGGGTCGCTACGAGCAGTACTTC
clone_size: NA; v_call: TRBV7-9; d_call: TRBD2; j_call: TRBJ2-1; cdr3_aa: CASSLRTSGRGNEQFF; cdr3_nt: TGTGCCAGCAGCCTCCGGACTAGCGGGAGAGGGAATGAGCAGTTCTTC